This T cell receptor (beta chain) stems from a study of T cells after yellow fever vaccination. Overall study context: Preparation of fractions with low cell numbers was performed using SMART-Seq v4 Ultra Low Input.

This clonotype was seen repeatedly, ten times or more. Its antigen is as yet unknown. From germline, CDR1 is SGHVS and CDR2 FNYEAQ. Trimming took off 4 bases at V and 5 bases at J, with 11 bases between the two ends. This CDR3 has 14 amino acids. TCRdb reprocessed the 5' RACE reads with MiXCR, giving one entry per CDR3 protein. The sample lists some 250,000 distinct CDR3 sequences; 3.6% were seen once. General study results and limits: In post-booster samples, most primary-vaccination clones reappeared (around 95% CD4, roughly 89% CD8).

This TCR was sampled from a man between 18 and 35 years old who received the YFV17D yellow fever vaccine. This specimen was PBMCs, taken 15 days after the yellow fever booster vaccination. This sequence joins TRBV7-6 and TRBJ2-2, with a possible D match to TRBD1 (7 bases). Written as DNA, the CDR3 is TGTGCCAGCAGCTCGACAGGGAGGACCGGGGAGCTGTTTTTT. It encodes CASSSTGRTGELFF. The entire variable domain, with the rest obtained from reference TRBV7-6 and TRBJ2-2, is as follows: GAGVSQSPRYKVTKRGQDVALRCDPISGHVSLYWYRQALGQGPEFLTYFNYEAQQDKSGLPNDRFSAERPEGSISTLTIQRTEQRDSAMYRCASSSTGRTGELFFGEGSRLTVL.